This TCR beta chain was captured in a study of blood T cell repertoires in COVID-19. Clones were read by immunoSEQ multiplex PCR, and TCRdb kept only the in-frame ones, dropping some. The sample gives 210,000 or so clones, roughly 90% of which show up once; roughly 5.6% is in the top ten. The CDR3 covers 14 residues. Germline assignment: CDR1 KGHSH and CDR2 LQKENI. Trimming took 6 bases from V and 7 from J; bases not matched to a gene: 8. This clone was seen only once. This chain connects TRBV18 to TRBJ1-4; 7 positions agree with TRBD1. The sample taken for sequencing was peripheral blood. The receptor comes from a woman in her thirties or forties who had recovered from COVID-19. CDR3 bases: TGTGCCAGCTCTGCCCGACAGGGACGTGAAAAACTGTTTTTT. Its translation: CASSARQGREKLFF.